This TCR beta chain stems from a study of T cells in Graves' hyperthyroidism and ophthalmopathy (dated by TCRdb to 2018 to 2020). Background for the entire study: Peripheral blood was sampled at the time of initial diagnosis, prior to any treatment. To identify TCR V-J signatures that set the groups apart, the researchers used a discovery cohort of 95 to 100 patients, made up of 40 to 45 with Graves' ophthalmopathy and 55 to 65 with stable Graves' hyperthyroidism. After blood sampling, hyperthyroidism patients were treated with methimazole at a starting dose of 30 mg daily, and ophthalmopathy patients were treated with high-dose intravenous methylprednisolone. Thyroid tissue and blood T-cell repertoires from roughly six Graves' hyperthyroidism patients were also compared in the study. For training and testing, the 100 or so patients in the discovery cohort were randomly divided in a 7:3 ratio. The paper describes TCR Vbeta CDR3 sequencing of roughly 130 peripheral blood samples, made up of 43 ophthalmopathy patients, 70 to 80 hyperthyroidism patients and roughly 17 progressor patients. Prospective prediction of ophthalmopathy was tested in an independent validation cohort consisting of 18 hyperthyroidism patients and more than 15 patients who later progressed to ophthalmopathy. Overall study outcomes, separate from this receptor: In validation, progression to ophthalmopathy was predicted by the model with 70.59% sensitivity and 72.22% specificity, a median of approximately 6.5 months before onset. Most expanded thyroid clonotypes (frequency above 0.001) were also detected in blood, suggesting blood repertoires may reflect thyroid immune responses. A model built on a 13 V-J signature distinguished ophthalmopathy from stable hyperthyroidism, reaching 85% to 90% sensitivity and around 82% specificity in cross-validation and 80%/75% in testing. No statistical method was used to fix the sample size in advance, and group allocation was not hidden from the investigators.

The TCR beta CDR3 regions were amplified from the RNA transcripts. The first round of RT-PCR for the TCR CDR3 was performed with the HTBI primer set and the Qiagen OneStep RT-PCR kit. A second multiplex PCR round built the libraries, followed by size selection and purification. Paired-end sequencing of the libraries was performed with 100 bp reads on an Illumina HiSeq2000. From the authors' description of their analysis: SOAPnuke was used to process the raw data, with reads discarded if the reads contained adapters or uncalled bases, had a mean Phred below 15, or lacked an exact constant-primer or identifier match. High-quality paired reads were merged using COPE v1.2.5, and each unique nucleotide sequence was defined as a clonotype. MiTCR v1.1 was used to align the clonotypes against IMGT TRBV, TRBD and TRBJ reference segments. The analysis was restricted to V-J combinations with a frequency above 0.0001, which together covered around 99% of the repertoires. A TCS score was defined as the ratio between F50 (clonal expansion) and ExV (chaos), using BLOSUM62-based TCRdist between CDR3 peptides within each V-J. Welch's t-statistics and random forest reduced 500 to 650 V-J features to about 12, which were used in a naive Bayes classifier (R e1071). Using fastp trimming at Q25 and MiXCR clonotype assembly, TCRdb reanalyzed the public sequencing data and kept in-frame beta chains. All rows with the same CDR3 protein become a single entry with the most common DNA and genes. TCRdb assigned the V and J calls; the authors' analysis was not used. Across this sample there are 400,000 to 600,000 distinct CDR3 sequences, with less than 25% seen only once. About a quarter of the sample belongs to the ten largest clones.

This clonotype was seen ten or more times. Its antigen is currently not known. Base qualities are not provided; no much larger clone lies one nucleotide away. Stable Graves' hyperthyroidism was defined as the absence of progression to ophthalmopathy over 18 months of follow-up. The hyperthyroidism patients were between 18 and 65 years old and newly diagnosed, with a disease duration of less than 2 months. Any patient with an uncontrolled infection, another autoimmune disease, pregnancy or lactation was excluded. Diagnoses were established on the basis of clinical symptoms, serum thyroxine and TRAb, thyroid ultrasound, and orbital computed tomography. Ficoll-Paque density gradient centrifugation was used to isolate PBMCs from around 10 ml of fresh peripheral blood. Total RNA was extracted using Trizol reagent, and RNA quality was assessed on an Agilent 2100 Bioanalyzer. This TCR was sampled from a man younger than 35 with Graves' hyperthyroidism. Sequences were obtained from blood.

The CDR3 reads as follows: CASSRRLAGAPGVEQYF. The sequenced DNA: TGTGCCAGCAGCCGGCGACTAGCGGGGGCCCCAGGGGTCGAGCAGTACTTC. Here the chain combines TRBV5-6 and TRBJ2-7, with TRBD2 identical over 12 junction bases. From a lookup of the germline V gene, CDR1 and CDR2 are SGHDT and YYEEEE. The germline V and J ends show losses of 4 bases and 6 bases respectively, and no gene match explains 14 bases of the junction. Including cysteine and phenylalanine, the CDR3 has 17 amino acids. Only the CDR3 region is kept as DNA, spanning 51 bases read in frame from base 1.